One and the same sample provided the 14 T cell receptor beta chains below, sequenced in a study of blood T cell repertoires in COVID-19. Some clones are missing from TCRdb's copy, which holds only in-frame ones; the method was immunoSEQ multiplex PCR. The table has about 58,000 clones, around 81% seen once. Sequenced input: peripheral blood. The source is a human donor in a cohort sampled during active COVID-19.

The chain combines TRBV29-1 with TRBJ2-7; D call uncertain. V shed 4 bases and J shed 0 bases, with 7 bases lying between them. Germline V gene sequence: CDR1 SQVTM, CDR2 ANQGSEA. This CDR3 has 12 amino acids. This CDR3 is CSVGADSYEQYF. CDR3 nucleotide sequence: TGCAGCGTTGGTGCAGACTCCTACGAGCAGTACTTC.

The chain links TRBV7-2 to TRBJ2-5; tentative D call: TRBD2 (7 bases). V lost 0 bases and J lost 5, with 16 bases in between. The germline gives CDR1 SGHTA, CDR2 FQGNSA. The CDR3 totals 16 residues. CDR3 sequence reads: CASSLAGGGVRETQYF. The CDR3 DNA is TGTGCCAGCAGCTTAGCGGGAGGGGGAGTTAGGGAGACCCAGTACTTC.

The chain has TRBV6-2 or TRBV6-3 and TRBJ2-3; 13 nucleotides line up with TRBD2. The CDR3 covers 17 residues. Germline V gene data show CDR1 as MNHEY and CDR2 as SVGEGT. V dropped 0 bases and J dropped 2; count of bases not matched to a gene: 2. CDR3: CASSYSTSGRFTDTQYF. DNA of the CDR3: TGTGCCAGCAGTTACTCGACTAGCGGGAGGTTCACAGATACGCAGTATTTT.

The chain is built from TRBV19 and TRBJ2-7; D is possibly TRBD1 (5 bases). Deletions cut 6 bases from V and 6 bases from J, with 21 bases between. Germline loops: CDR1 LNHDA, CDR2 SQIVND (reference sequence). This CDR3 comprises 15 residues. DNA of the CDR3: TGTGCCAGTAGCCAAGGCCGGACACAGCCGGGCGAGCAGTACTTC. Protein product: CASSQGRTQPGEQYF.

This chain connects TRBV19 to TRBJ2-7; TRBD2 matches 7 bases. CDR1 LNHDA and CDR2 SQIVND come from the germline V gene (reference sequence). The CDR3 extends over 16 amino acids. J gave up 5 bases and V 6 bases, and 16 bases lay outside the gene matches. CDR3 in amino acids: CASSPYAAGALNEQYF. The CDR3 region has the DNA TGTGCCAGTAGCCCCTATGCGGCGGGAGCTCTGAACGAGCAGTACTTC.

The rearrangement joins TRBV5-1 to TRBJ1-1; D remains ambiguous. The CDR3 length is 13 residues. The germline V gene encodes CDR1 SGHRS and CDR2 YFSETQ. With 1 base removed from V and 5 bases from J, the gap between germline ends came to 9 bases. The CDR3 is CASSLTGWTEAFF. CDR3 DNA sequence: TGCGCCAGCAGCTTGACCGGGTGGACTGAAGCTTTCTTT.

This chain uses TRBV7-8 with TRBJ2-5; no firm D call. V lost 5 bases, J lost 2 bases, and 15 bases lay in between. The CDR3 is 15 amino acids. Germline-derived CDR1 and CDR2 are SGHVS and FQNEAQ. The DNA of the CDR3 is TGTGCCAGCAGCCGGCAACACAGTGGACAAGAGACCCAGTACTTC. This encodes CASSRQHSGQETQYF. The variable domain in full, completed from reference TRBV7-8 and TRBJ2-5, reads GAGVSQSPRYKVAKRGQDVALRCDPISGHVSLFWYQQALGQGPEFLTYFQNEAQLDKSGLPSDRFFAERPEGSVSTLKIQRTQQEDSAVYLCASSRQHSGQETQYFGPGTRLLVL.

This clone was observed a handful of times. V usage is TRBV7-2 and J usage is TRBJ2-7; no firm D call. Trimming left V 4 bases short and J 6 bases short, with 19 bases between. CDR1 SGHTA and CDR2 FQGNSA come from the germline V gene. The CDR3 loop spans 15 amino acids. The CDR3 bases are TGTGCCAGCAGCTACACTCGAACCGCCTCAGGCGAGCAGTACTTC. Translating it yields CASSYTRTASGEQYF.

The V call is TRBV27, the J call TRBJ1-4; possible D gene TRBD1, 5 bases. This CDR3 is 14 amino acids long. Germline lookup yields CDR1 MNHEY and CDR2 SMNVEV (reference sequence). V lost 5 bases and J 7 bases, leaving 14 bases between the germline ends. In nucleotides, the CDR3 is TGTGCCAGCAGTCCCGGGAGGGGTGGTGAAAAACTGTTTTTT. Its translation is CASSPGRGGEKLFF.

The CDR3 is CASSLDSIYEQYF. CDR3 in DNA: TGTGCCAGCAGCTTAGATTCTATCTACGAGCAGTACTTC. The chain joins TRBV7-2 to TRBJ2-7; D is unclear. V shed 1 base and J shed 3 bases, with 7 bases lying between them. The CDR3 spans 13 residues. Germline V gene sequence: CDR1 SGHTA, CDR2 FQGNSA.

The chain couples TRBV6-2 or TRBV6-3 to TRBJ2-1, with D maybe TRBD2 (7 bases). From germline, CDR1 is MNHEY and CDR2 SVGEGT. Trimming took off 6 bases at V and 4 bases at J, with 22 bases between the two ends. The CDR3 has 17 residues. The CDR3 here is CASSPARGPGGYNEQFF. The CDR3 DNA reads TGTGCCAGCAGCCCAGCTCGGGGGCCGGGGGGATACAATGAGCAGTTCTTC.

V usage is TRBV19 and J usage is TRBJ1-2; D is ambiguous. Trimming left V 7 bases short and J 6 bases short, with 21 bases between. CDR3 length: 15 residues. Per the germline V gene, CDR1 is LNHDA and CDR2 is SQIVND (reference sequence). This chain's CDR3 is CASNLQTGGYDGYTF. CDR3 sequence (DNA): TGTGCCAGTAACCTCCAAACTGGAGGGTATGATGGCTACACCTTC.

The CDR3 coding sequence is TGTGCCAGCAGTTACGGGACAGGTAGCAATCAGCCCCAGCATTTT. This codes for CASSYGTGSNQPQHF. The chain has TRBV6-5 and TRBJ1-5; the match to TRBD1 covers 8 bases. The ends lost 2 bases at V and 0 bases at J; junction bases unmatched: 0. This CDR3 is 15 amino acids long. CDR1 and CDR2 from the germline V gene are MNHEY and SVGAGI.

This clone was seen a single time. The CDR3 sequence is CSVNPGTGWGEKLFF. DNA for the CDR3: TGCAGCGTTAACCCTGGCACAGGGTGGGGCGAAAAACTGTTTTTT. J is TRBJ1-4 and V is TRBV29-1, with a weak D call TRBD1 (6 bases). Germline values: CDR1 SQVTM, CDR2 ANQGSEA. With 5 bases removed from V and 8 bases from J, the gap between germline ends came to 21 bases. The CDR3 is 15 residues long.